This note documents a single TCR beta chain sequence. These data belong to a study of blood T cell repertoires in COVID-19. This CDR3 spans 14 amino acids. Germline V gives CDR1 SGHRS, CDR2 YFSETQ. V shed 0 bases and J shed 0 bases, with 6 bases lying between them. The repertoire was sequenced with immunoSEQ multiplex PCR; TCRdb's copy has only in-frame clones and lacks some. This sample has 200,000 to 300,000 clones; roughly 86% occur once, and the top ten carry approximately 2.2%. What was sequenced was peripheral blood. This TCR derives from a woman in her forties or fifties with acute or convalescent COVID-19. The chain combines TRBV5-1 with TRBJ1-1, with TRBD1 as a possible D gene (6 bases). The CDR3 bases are TGCGCCAGCAGCTTGGACAGGGTGAACACTGAAGCTTTCTTT. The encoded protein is CASSLDRVNTEAFF.